Presented here are 20 T cell receptor beta chains from one specimen sequenced in a study of blood T cells in healthy people across ages. For the second PCR, which ran for 7 to 11 cycles, a sample-barcoded 5' primer and a J-beta primer mix were used. Each CDR3 protein is one row after TCRdb ran MiXCR on the 5' RACE reads. This table holds 870,000 or so distinct CDR3 sequences, more than 25% found once. Sequencing was done on a sample of blood. The receptors come from a woman older than 75 in good health.

This clonotype was seen many times. This may arise from a read error, as a much more abundant clone is one base away. This chain connects TRBV20-1 to TRBJ2-5; D ambiguous. In germline, CDR1 is DFQATT, CDR2 SNEGSKA (reference sequence). CDR3 length: 12 residues. Trimming shortened V by 0 bases and J by 5 bases, and 7 bases separated the two germline ends. The CDR3 loop reads CSAREVGETQYF. In DNA, the CDR3 is TGCAGTGCTAGAGAGGTCGGTGAGACCCAGTACTTC.

This clonotype was detected only a few times. The V and J genes are TRBV6-2 or TRBV6-3 and TRBJ1-5, with D unresolved. The germline gives CDR1 MNHEY, CDR2 SVGEGT. This CDR3 has 12 amino acids. V was shortened by 9 bases and J by 2 bases, with 8 bases between the two germline ends. The CDR3 spells CASGSGNQPQHF. In DNA, the CDR3 is TGTGCCAGTGGTTCAGGCAATCAGCCCCAGCATTTT.

This clonotype was detected ten times or more. The chain is built from TRBV20-1 and TRBJ2-3, with 11 bases fitting TRBD1. Per germline, CDR1 DFQATT and CDR2 SNEGSKA (reference sequence). The length of the CDR3 is 16 residues. V lost 2 bases to trimming and J lost 1 base; unmatched junction nucleotides: 5. CDR3 nucleotide sequence: TGCAGTGCTAGAAGTTGGGGACAGGGGGGCACAGATACGCAGTATTTT. Translating gives CSARSWGQGGTDTQYF.

This clonotype was seen only a few times. The chain joins TRBV12-3 or TRBV12-4 to TRBJ1-6; 9 bases agree with TRBD1. The J segment lost 12 bases and the V segment lost 4 bases, leaving 13 bases of the junction unmatched. The CDR3 has 16 residues. The CDR3 bases are TGTGCCAGCAGTTCTCCCACGGGGACAGGGTGGTTACCCCTCCACTTT. It codes for CASSSPTGTGWLPLHF.

This clonotype showed up many times. CDR3 in DNA: TGTGCCAGCAGTCCTAGCGGGGGGAAAGGGGAGCTGTTTTTT. Its translation is CASSPSGGKGELFF. J is TRBJ2-2 and V is TRBV12-3 or TRBV12-4, with 11 bases that match TRBD2. The CDR3 sequence is 14 residues long. The trim removed 5 bases at V and 8 bases at J, leaving 4 bases unmatched.

This clonotype was observed a single time. The rearrangement uses TRBV20-1 and TRBJ1-1, with D uncertain. CDR3 size: 14 residues. CDR1 is DFQATT, CDR2 SNEGSKA, per germline (reference sequence). V was cut by 5 bases and J by 4 bases, with 17 bases left in between. CDR3 loop: CSASPGTIGTEAFF. CDR3 coding DNA: TGCAGTGCTTCTCCCGGCACAATCGGCACTGAAGCTTTCTTT.

The sample holds one count of this clonotype. This chain's CDR3 is CSAFRGEQFF. The CDR3 DNA follows: TGCAGTGCTTTCCGCGGTGAGCAGTTCTTC. V is TRBV20-1 and J is TRBJ2-1; the D is unclear. Germline V gene lookup returns CDR1 DFQATT and CDR2 SNEGSKA (reference sequence). V was pared by 5 bases and J by 9 bases, with 8 bases between. This CDR3 region has 10 residues.

This clonotype was counted at least ten times. This sequence joins TRBV11-2 and TRBJ2-1; weak D call: TRBD1 (5 bases). Deletions cut 5 bases from V and 6 bases from J, with 14 bases between. The CDR3 spans 14 residues. The V gene's germline CDR1 is SGHAT and CDR2 FQNNGV. CDR3 region: CASSNVFGANEQFF. DNA for the CDR3: TGTGCCAGCAGCAATGTTTTTGGGGCCAATGAGCAGTTCTTC.

This clonotype was counted many times. The chain links TRBV19 to TRBJ2-1; possibly TRBD1 for D (5 bases). The V end was cut by 1 base, the J end by 1 base, with 11 bases between. The CDR3 contains 16 residues. The V gene's germline CDR1 is LNHDA and CDR2 SQIVND (reference sequence). The CDR3 DNA reads TGTGCCAGTAGTATAGGACAGCCCTTGTCCTACAATGAGCAGTTCTTC. Protein product: CASSIGQPLSYNEQFF.

On this clonotype itself: Its ends do not fully match the called genes, so a read error is possible. The chain uses TRBV7-6 and TRBJ1-2; 7 bases line up with TRBD1. Germline V CDR1 and CDR2: SGHVS, FNYEAQ. CDR3 length: 15 amino acids. The CDR3 DNA follows: TGTGCCAGCAGCGTAGCCCGACAGGGCCTCAATGGCTACACCTTC. Residues: CASSVARQGLNGYTF.

The chain uses TRBV20-1 and TRBJ2-3; 7 nucleotides line up with TRBD2. V shed 3 bases and J 2 bases; nucleotides not matched to a gene: 8. Germline-derived CDR1 and CDR2 are DFQATT and SNEGSKA (reference sequence). This CDR3 has 15 amino acids. The CDR3 here is CSASGTIYFTDTQYF. DNA for the CDR3: TGCAGTGCTAGCGGGACTATCTACTTCACAGATACGCAGTATTTT.

This clonotype has ten or more counts. The DNA for the CDR3 is TGTGCCAGCAGCGTAGGGGACAGCAACTATGGCTACACCTTC. Translation: CASSVGDSNYGYTF. The chain is built from TRBV9 and TRBJ1-2; 7 bases are shared with TRBD1. With V trimmed by 0 bases and J by 2 bases, 1 base remained unmatched. The CDR3 is made up of 14 amino acids. Germline-derived CDR1 and CDR2 are SGDLS and YYNGEE.

This clonotype was counted ten times or more. The chain uses TRBV7-6 and TRBJ2-7; 7 bases are a match to TRBD1. V gave up 4 bases and J gave up 0 bases; unmatched junction bases: 6. Per germline, CDR1 SGHVS and CDR2 FNYEAQ. CDR3 length equals 15 residues. The chain's CDR3 is CASSSTGDFSYEQYF. CDR3 coding DNA: TGTGCCAGCAGCTCTACAGGGGATTTCTCCTACGAGCAGTACTTC.

The chain carries TRBV7-9 and TRBJ2-2; TRBD2 agrees at 8 bases. The J segment lost 7 bases and the V segment lost 5 bases, leaving 15 bases of the junction unmatched. The CDR3 spans 17 residues. Germline CDR1 reads SEHNR; CDR2 reads FQNEAQ (reference sequence). CDR3 protein: CASSPLGGATMFGELFF. For the CDR3, the DNA is TGTGCCAGCAGCCCTCTCGGGGGGGCCACCATGTTCGGGGAGCTGTTTTTT.

This clonotype was observed at least ten times. The chain is built from TRBV11-2 and TRBJ2-3; D call uncertain. The CDR3 has 12 residues. The V end was cut by 3 bases, the J end by 3 bases, with 4 bases between. The germline gives CDR1 SGHAT, CDR2 FQNNGV. CDR3 protein: CASSFGTDTQYF. The CDR3 coding sequence is TGTGCCAGCAGCTTCGGTACAGATACGCAGTATTTT.

The table lists this clonotype with many counts. This chain uses TRBV7-2 with TRBJ2-1; TRBD1 aligns across 10 bases. J gave up 5 bases and V 5 bases, and 12 bases lay outside the gene matches. The germline V gene has CDR1 SGHTA and CDR2 FQGNSA. The CDR3 is 17 amino acids. The CDR3 DNA follows: TGTGCCAGCAGCCGACAACCGGGACAGGGGTGGAACAATGAGCAGTTCTTC. Translated, it gives CASSRQPGQGWNNEQFF.

This clonotype was counted between two and nine times. The V and J genes are TRBV11-2 and TRBJ1-1; D unresolved. Germline V gene data show CDR1 as SGHAT and CDR2 as FQNNGV. This CDR3 contains 17 residues. V was clipped by 3 bases and J by 1 base, with 18 bases between them. The CDR3 DNA follows: TGTGCCAGCAGCTTCAGTGTAGCTGTCGGACCGAACACTGAAGCTTTCTTT. It codes for CASSFSVAVGPNTEAFF.

In this sample, this clonotype turned up many times. CDR3 coding DNA: TGTGCCAGCAGTCCCCTTATGTTTGCTCGGAGATTCACAGATACGCAGTATTTT. Protein product: CASSPLMFARRFTDTQYF. The chain carries TRBV6-1 and TRBJ2-3, with no clear D. Trimming cost V 5 bases and J 2 bases, with 23 bases left between them. This CDR3 has 18 amino acids. Germline V gene sequence: CDR1 MNHNS, CDR2 SASEGT.

CDR3 sequence: CASSLATGGNQPQHF. Written as DNA, the CDR3 is TGTGCCAGCAGCTTGGCGACAGGGGGGAATCAGCCCCAGCATTTT. This rearrangement joins TRBV7-8 to TRBJ1-5, with 9 bases lining up with TRBD1. V trimming: 3 bases; J trimming: 4 bases; junction bases outside the gene matches: 4. Germline assignment: CDR1 SGHVS and CDR2 FQNEAQ. The CDR3 has 15 amino acids.

This clonotype was counted ten times or more. The gene calls are TRBV6-5 and TRBJ2-7; unclear D gene. This CDR3 comprises 13 residues. CDR1 is MNHEY, CDR2 SVGAGI, per germline. V was trimmed by 2 bases and J by 6 bases, leaving 11 bases between them. The CDR3 region has the DNA TGTGCCAGCAGTTACAGGGCGTTGGGCGAGCAGTACTTC. It specifies CASSYRALGEQYF.